The 8 T cell receptor beta chains below come from one sample, sequenced in a study of blood T cell repertoires in COVID-19. Only in-frame clones appear in the TCRdb table, and some are missing; sequencing was by immunoSEQ multiplex PCR. The profile shows over 350,000 clones, about 88% of them singletons. Sequenced: PBMCs or T cells enriched from blood (not recorded which). All receptors come from a woman aged 18-29 years who had recovered from COVID-19.

The rearrangement joins TRBV6-5 to TRBJ2-6; D might be TRBD1 (5 bases). The CDR3 has 15 residues. The V end lost 7 bases, the J end lost 2 bases, and 12 bases lay between the germline ends. Germline V CDR1 and CDR2: MNHEY, SVGAGI. This chain's CDR3 is CASTPDSTGANVLTF. The CDR3 DNA reads TGTGCCAGCACCCCAGACAGTACTGGGGCCAACGTCCTGACTTTC.

This sequence joins TRBV7-8 and TRBJ1-1, with 9 positions matching TRBD1. The CDR3 is 14 amino acids. The J segment lost 3 bases and the V segment lost 5 bases, leaving 4 bases of the junction unmatched. Germline-derived CDR1 and CDR2 are SGHVS and FQNEAQ. CDR3: CASSDRGADTEAFF. Written as DNA, the CDR3 is TGTGCCAGCAGCGACAGGGGGGCGGACACTGAAGCTTTCTTT.

V gene TRBV28 combines with J gene TRBJ1-2, with 9 bases aligning to TRBD1. CDR3 length: 13 amino acids. Per germline, CDR1 MDHEN and CDR2 SYDVKM. Unmatched junction bases numbered 5, after V lost 8 bases and J lost 4 bases. CDR3 DNA: TGTGCCAGCCTATCGACAGGGGGCTATGGCTACACCTTC. This gives the protein CASLSTGGYGYTF.

The rearrangement links TRBV9 to TRBJ1-4; D is perhaps TRBD1 (5 bases). The CDR3 is 15 residues long. The V gene's germline CDR1 is SGDLS and CDR2 YYNGEE. V was clipped by 4 bases and J by 0 bases, with 10 bases between them. CDR3 sequence reads: CASSPGTSTNEKLFF. The CDR3 DNA is TGTGCCAGCAGCCCTGGGACTTCAACTAATGAAAAACTGTTTTTT.

The CDR3 nucleotides read TGTGCCAGCAGTCAGGGCAACACCATATATTTT. Residues: CASSQGNTIYF. The chain has TRBV28 and TRBJ1-3, with D perhaps matching TRBD1 (5 bases). The CDR3 spans 11 residues. Germline CDR1 MDHEN, CDR2 SYDVKM. Trimming took 5 bases from V and 7 from J, leaving 6 bases between them.

This chain uses TRBV19 with TRBJ2-3; the match to TRBD2 covers 14 bases. Germline-derived CDR1 and CDR2 are LNHDA and SQIVND (reference sequence). Trimming removed 1 base from V and 2 bases from J; junction bases left unmatched: 5. The CDR3 is 18 residues long. CDR3 bases: TGTGCCAGTAGTATAGGGTGGACTAGCGGGGGGCTCACAGATACGCAGTATTTT. Translation gives CASSIGWTSGGLTDTQYF. Based on the CDR3 plus reference TRBV19 and TRBJ2-3, the full variable domain is DGGITQSPKYLFRKEGQNVTLSCEQNLNHDAMYWYRQDPGQGLRLIYYSQIVNDFQKGDIAEGYSVSREKKESFPLTVTSAQKNPTAFYLCASSIGWTSGGLTDTQYFGPGTRLTVL.

The gene calls are TRBV5-1 and TRBJ2-5; 10 bases align to TRBD1. From germline, CDR1 is SGHRS and CDR2 YFSETQ. The CDR3 runs 15 residues. The junction had 2 bases not matched to a gene; V was cut back by 0 bases and J by 3 bases. The DNA for the CDR3 is TGCGCCAGCAGCTTGGACGGGACAGGGGAAGAGACCCAGTACTTC. It encodes CASSLDGTGEETQYF.

The J gene is TRBJ1-2, the V gene TRBV30, with TRBD1 matching over 7 bases. The germline CDR1 and CDR2 sequences are GTSNPN and SVGIG (reference sequence). The ends lost 0 bases at V and 1 base at J; junction bases unmatched: 5. This CDR3 is built from 15 residues. CDR3 loop: CAWSVLPGGNYGYTF. DNA of the CDR3: TGTGCCTGGAGTGTACTTCCAGGGGGTAACTATGGCTACACCTTC.